The present T cell receptor (beta chain) was sequenced within a study of CD8 T cells in ankylosing spondylitis. Whole-study findings and limits: Several of the motif variants were reported before in synovial fluid and blood from reactive arthritis. Roughly 8 highly homologous variants made up a TCR beta motif, and this motif appeared characteristic of ankylosing spondylitis blood. Significant enrichment of disease-linked clones was reported in matched ankylosing spondylitis synovial fluid.

TCRdb re-analysed the 5' RACE reads in MiXCR, keeping a single row per CDR3 protein. The sample has about 220,000 distinct CDR3 sequences, around 19% seen once; the top ten hold 42%. Of note for this clonotype: What it recognizes is unknown.

The germline gives CDR1 LGHNA, CDR2 YSLEER. The CDR3 is made up of 18 amino acids. J gave up 4 bases and V 0 bases, and 12 bases lay outside the gene matches. J is TRBJ2-7 and V is TRBV4-3, with 10 bases lining up with TRBD1. The origin of this receptor is a male donor with ankylosing spondylitis. The sequencing input was blood, either unsorted or a sorted T cell fraction (not recorded which). The CDR3 DNA sequence: TGCGCCAGCAGCCAAGAGTTTGTGACAGGGGGCTTTAAGTACGAGCAGTACTTC. This encodes CASSQEFVTGGFKYEQYF.